The 6 T cell receptor beta chains given below trace back to one sample, sequenced in a study of blood T cell repertoires in COVID-19. Clones were sequenced by immunoSEQ multiplex PCR, and TCRdb holds only the in-frame ones, with some missing. The sample includes about 260,000 clones, about 85% of them seen just once. Source material: peripheral blood. The receptor source for this set is a man aged 55 to 69 who had recovered from COVID-19.

V gene TRBV5-1 combines with J gene TRBJ1-3; a weak D match, TRBD1 (6 bases). The CDR3 covers 16 residues. In germline, CDR1 is SGHRS, CDR2 YFSETQ. V lost 1 base and J lost 1, with 12 bases in between. CDR3 coding DNA: TGCGCCAGCAGCTTGTGGGCAGGGGCATCTGGAAACACCATATATTTT. Translation gives CASSLWAGASGNTIYF.

The chain employs TRBV13 and TRBJ2-3; the D gene is possibly TRBD2 (7 bases). The CDR3 totals 15 residues. Trimming pared 2 bases from V and 3 bases from J, leaving 12 bases between. Germline V CDR1 and CDR2: PRHDT, FYEKMQ (reference sequence). The CDR3: CASSLNRGATDTQYF. CDR3 sequence (DNA): TGTGCCAGCAGCTTAAATCGGGGGGCGACAGATACGCAGTATTTT.

Only one count was recorded for this clone. The V call is TRBV11-2, the J call TRBJ1-3, with D perhaps matching TRBD1 (6 bases). Germline-derived CDR1 and CDR2 are SGHAT and FQNNGV. Trimming cost V 4 bases and J 0 bases, with 16 bases left between them. The CDR3 covers 17 residues. Written as DNA, the CDR3 is TGTGCCAGCAGCTCAGGATTTCGACAGGCCTCTGGAAACACCATATATTTT. This translates into CASSSGFRQASGNTIYF.

V is TRBV7-9 and J is TRBJ2-7; D might be TRBD2 (5 bases). V was clipped by 1 base and J by 0 bases, with 10 bases between them. Germline V lookup: CDR1 SEHNR, CDR2 FQNEAQ (reference sequence). CDR3 length: 15 amino acids. The CDR3 sequence: CASSLGGVSSYEQYF. CDR3 DNA: TGTGCCAGCAGCTTAGGGGGAGTCAGCTCCTACGAGCAGTACTTC.

The chain recombines TRBV11-2 with TRBJ1-3; tentative D call: TRBD1 (6 bases). CDR3 length: 15 amino acids. Trimming shortened V by 5 bases and J by 2 bases, and 13 bases separated the two germline ends. CDR1 is SGHAT, CDR2 FQNNGV, per germline. CDR3 sequence: CASSMVGQTGNTIYF. CDR3 coding DNA: TGTGCCAGCAGCATGGTTGGACAGACTGGAAACACCATATATTTT.

The chain recombines TRBV4-1 with TRBJ2-7; 8 positions agree with TRBD1. After removal of 0 bases from V and 1 base from J, the junction contained 5 bases not matched to a gene. The CDR3 consists of 16 residues. The V gene's germline CDR1 is MGHRA and CDR2 YSYEKL. The chain's CDR3 is CASSQDSGQASYEQYF. Here the CDR3 DNA reads TGCGCCAGCAGCCAAGATTCGGGACAGGCGTCCTACGAGCAGTACTTC.